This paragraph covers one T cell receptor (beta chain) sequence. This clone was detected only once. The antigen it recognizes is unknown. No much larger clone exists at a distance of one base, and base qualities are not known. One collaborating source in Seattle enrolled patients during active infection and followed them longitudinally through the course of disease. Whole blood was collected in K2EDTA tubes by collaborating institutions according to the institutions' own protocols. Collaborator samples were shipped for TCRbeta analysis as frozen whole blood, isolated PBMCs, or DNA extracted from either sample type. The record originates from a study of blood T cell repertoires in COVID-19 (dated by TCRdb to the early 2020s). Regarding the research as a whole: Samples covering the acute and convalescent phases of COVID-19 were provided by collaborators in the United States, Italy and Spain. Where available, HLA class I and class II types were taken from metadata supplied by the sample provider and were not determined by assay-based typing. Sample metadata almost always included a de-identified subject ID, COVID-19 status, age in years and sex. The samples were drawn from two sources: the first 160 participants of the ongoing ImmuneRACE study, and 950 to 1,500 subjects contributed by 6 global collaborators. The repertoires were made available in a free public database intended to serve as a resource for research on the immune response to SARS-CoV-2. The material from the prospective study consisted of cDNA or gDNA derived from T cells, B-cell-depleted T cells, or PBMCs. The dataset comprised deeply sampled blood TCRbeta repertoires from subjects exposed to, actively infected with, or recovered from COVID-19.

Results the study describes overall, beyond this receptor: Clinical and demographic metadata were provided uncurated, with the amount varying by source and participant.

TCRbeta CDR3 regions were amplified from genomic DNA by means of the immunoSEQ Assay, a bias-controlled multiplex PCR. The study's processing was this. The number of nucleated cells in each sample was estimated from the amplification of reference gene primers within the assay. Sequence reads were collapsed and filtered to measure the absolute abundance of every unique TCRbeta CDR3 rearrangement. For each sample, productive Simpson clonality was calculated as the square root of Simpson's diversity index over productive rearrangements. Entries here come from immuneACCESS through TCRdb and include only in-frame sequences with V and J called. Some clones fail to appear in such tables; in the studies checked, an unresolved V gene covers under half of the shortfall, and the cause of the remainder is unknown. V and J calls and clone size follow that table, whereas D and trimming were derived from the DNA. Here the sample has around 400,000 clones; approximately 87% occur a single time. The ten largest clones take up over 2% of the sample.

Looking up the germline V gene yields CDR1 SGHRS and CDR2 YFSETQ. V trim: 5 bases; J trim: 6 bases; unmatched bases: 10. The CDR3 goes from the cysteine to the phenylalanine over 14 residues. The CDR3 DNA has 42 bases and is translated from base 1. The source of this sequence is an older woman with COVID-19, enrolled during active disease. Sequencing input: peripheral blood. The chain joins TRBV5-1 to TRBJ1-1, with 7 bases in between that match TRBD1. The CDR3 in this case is CASSEGTVQSEAFF. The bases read TGCGCCAGCAGTGAGGGGACAGTTCAATCTGAAGCTTTCTTT.